This is a list of T cell receptor beta chains from one sample in a study of T cell responses to AZD1222 COVID-19 vaccine. The method was immunoSEQ multiplex PCR; TCRdb's version includes in-frame clones alone and lacks a portion of them. The table has under 170,000 clones, approximately 94% seen once. The material sequenced was peripheral blood, taken on day 0 of AZD1222 vaccination. The receptors shown here come from an adult in good health. Each CDR3 is given with its conserved first and last residue. A D gene is named only where the DNA matches it firmly. Clone sizes are given selectively: once, few, many, or a class where the clone is expanded.

size,J,V,D,length,DNA,CDR3
-,TRBJ2-1,TRBV5-6,TRBD2,17,TGTGCCAGCAGCTACGGACTAGCGGGTCTGGTTGGACAAGAGCAGTTCTTC,CASSYGLAGLVGQEQFF
-,TRBJ2-5,TRBV6-1,TRBD2,15,TGTGCCAGCAGTGAATCAGCGGGGGGGGTAGAGACCCAGTACTTC,CASSESAGGVETQYF
-,TRBJ1-5,TRBV28,TRBD1,16,TGTGCCAGCAGTCCACGCGACAGGGTAGGAAGGCAGCCCCAGCATTTT,CASSPRDRVGRQPQHF
-,TRBJ1-6,TRBV18,-,17,TGTGCCAGCTCTCCCCAAGAACAGGGTTTCGGCAATTCACCCCTCCACTTT,CASSPQEQGFGNSPLHF
-,TRBJ1-1,TRBV27,-,15,TGTGCCAGCAGTTCCTACGGGACGCAACTTTCTGAAGCTTTCTTT,CASSSYGTQLSEAFF
-,TRBJ2-3,TRBV9,TRBD2,14,TGTGCCAGCGAGTTGGGGGGGGGCACAGATACGCAGTATTTT,CASELGGGTDTQYF
-,TRBJ1-5,TRBV7-2,-,19,TGTGCCAGCAGCTTAGAAGGCCAGTGGGGTATAGGGAGCAATCAGCCCCAGCATTTT,CASSLEGQWGIGSNQPQHF
-,TRBJ1-4,TRBV5-1,TRBD1,14,TGCGCCAGCAGTGACAGGACAGGGGCGGAAAAACTGTTTTTT,CASSDRTGAEKLFF
-,TRBJ2-1,TRBV5-1,TRBD2,15,TGCGCCAGCAGCTCCTTAGCGGGAGAGGGCAATGAGCAGTTCTTC,CASSSLAGEGNEQFF
once,TRBJ1-3,TRBV5-8,TRBD1,14,TGTGCCAGCAGCTGGACAGGGAACGTAAACACCATATATTTT,CASSWTGNVNTIYF
-,TRBJ1-6,TRBV28,-,16,TGTGCCAGCAGTCCCCCGGACCTGGGGTATAATTCACCCCTCCACTTT,CASSPPDLGYNSPLHF
-,TRBJ1-2,TRBV25-1,-,14,TGTGCCAGCAGTAGCGGCCAGACCTCCTATGGCTACACCTTC,CASSSGQTSYGYTF
-,TRBJ1-6,TRBV19,-,12,TGTGCCAGTAGTATTGGGGGGGCACCCCTCCACTTT,CASSIGGAPLHF
-,TRBJ2-1,TRBV28,-,14,TGTGCCAGCGGAACCACAGTCTTGGGCCATGAGCAGTTCTTC,CASGTTVLGHEQFF
-,TRBJ1-1,TRBV18,TRBD1,16,TGTGCCAGCTCACGAATACCACAGGGGAAGGACACTGAAGCTTTCTTT,CASSRIPQGKDTEAFF